The 22 T cell receptor beta chains below all came from one sample that was sequenced in a study of blood T cell repertoires in COVID-19. Sequencing used immunoSEQ multiplex PCR; TCRdb keeps in-frame clones, though not all of them. The sample yields fewer than 250,000 clones, 83% seen once. Material for sequencing was peripheral blood. These receptors all stem from a woman in her forties or fifties with acute or convalescent COVID-19.

V gene TRBV28 combines with J gene TRBJ1-1, with a weak D call TRBD1 (6 bases). V was trimmed by 6 bases and J by 1 base, leaving 18 bases between them. The germline V gene encodes CDR1 MDHEN and CDR2 SYDVKM. CDR3 length: 16 amino acids. CDR3 loop: CASRTDSGVANTEAFF. The CDR3, as DNA: TGTGCCAGCAGGACCGATTCAGGGGTGGCGAACACTGAAGCTTTCTTT.

CDR3 nucleotides: TGTGCCAGCAGCTTAGATTCAGACAGGGGCGAGCAGTACTTC. It encodes CASSLDSDRGEQYF. The genes are TRBV11-3 and TRBJ2-7; 8 bases match TRBD1. Germline loops: CDR1 SGHNT, CDR2 YENEEA. The CDR3 loop spans 14 amino acids. Trimming at V came to 0 bases and at J to 6 bases, leaving 4 bases not matched to a gene.

The genes are TRBV11-2 and TRBJ2-4; 10 bases are shared with TRBD1. The ends lost 5 bases at V and 8 bases at J; junction bases unmatched: 6. The CDR3 length is 14 residues. Germline CDR1 is SGHAT and CDR2 is FQNNGV. CDR3 in amino acids: CASSPRTGGDIQYF. The DNA of the CDR3 is TGTGCCAGCAGCCCTAGGACAGGGGGGGACATTCAGTACTTC.

V usage is TRBV5-5 and J usage is TRBJ1-1, with a weak D call TRBD1 (5 bases). The V gene lost 6 bases and the J gene lost 5 bases, with 23 bases spanning the gap. CDR3 length: 16 residues. Looked up from germline, CDR1 is SGHKS and CDR2 is YYEKEE (reference sequence). The chain's CDR3 is CASTPSPEGSFTEAFF. DNA of the CDR3: TGTGCCAGCACCCCTTCTCCGGAGGGGAGTTTTACTGAAGCTTTCTTT.

The chain has TRBV9 and TRBJ1-1, with D possibly TRBD1 on 5 matching bases. CDR3 length equals 15 residues. In germline, CDR1 is SGDLS, CDR2 YYNGEE. V lost 0 bases, J lost 0 bases, and 9 bases lay in between. In DNA, the CDR3 is TGTGCCAGCAGCGTAGATCCCAGGGTGAACACTGAAGCTTTCTTT. Protein: CASSVDPRVNTEAFF. The full variable domain, rest sourced from reference TRBV9 and TRBJ1-1, is DSGVTQTPKHLITATGQRVTLRCSPRSGDLSVYWYQQSLDQGLQFLIQYYNGEERAKGNILERFSAQQFPDLHSELNLSSLELGDSALYFCASSVDPRVNTEAFFGQGTRLTVV.

This sequence joins TRBV15 and TRBJ2-4; possibly TRBD1 for D (5 bases). The CDR3 spans 16 residues. Trimming removed 2 bases at V and 0 bases at J, with 11 bases between. Per the germline V gene, CDR1 is LNHNV and CDR2 is YYDKDF (reference sequence). The CDR3 nucleotides read TGTGCCACCAGCAGACAGGGCCCTCCAGCCAAAAACATTCAGTACTTC. Its protein is CATSRQGPPAKNIQYF.

This chain uses TRBV28 with TRBJ2-3, with 9 bases aligning to TRBD2. Germline V lookup: CDR1 MDHEN, CDR2 SYDVKM. CDR3 length: 19 amino acids. J lost 3 bases, V lost 10 bases, and 23 bases had no gene match. The CDR3 reads CATEVPSGWFSGRTDTQYF. The CDR3 DNA is TGTGCCACCGAGGTCCCTTCGGGTTGGTTTAGCGGGAGAACAGATACGCAGTATTTT.

This chain connects TRBV7-3 to TRBJ2-5, with TRBD1 as a possible D gene (5 bases). This CDR3 is 12 amino acids long. The germline V gene encodes CDR1 SGHTA and CDR2 FQGTGA. With 5 bases removed from V and 7 bases from J, the gap between germline ends came to 11 bases. CDR3 region: CASSDDRGTQYF. The CDR3 DNA follows: TGTGCCAGCAGCGACGATAGGGGGACCCAGTACTTC. Complete variable domain (other parts from reference TRBV7-3 and TRBJ2-5): GAGVSQTPSNKVTEKGKYVELRCDPISGHTALYWYRQSLGQGPEFLIYFQGTGAADDSGLPNDRFFAVRPEGSVSTLKIQRTERGDSAVYLCASSDDRGTQYFGPGTRLLVL.

The gene calls are TRBV24-1 and TRBJ2-3, with D tentatively TRBD2 (6 bases). Trimming took 4 bases from V and 2 from J, leaving 12 bases between them. The CDR3 sequence is 15 residues long. Germline CDR1 is KGHDR and CDR2 is SFDVKD. Written as DNA, the CDR3 is TGTGCCACCAGTGACGGGGGTTTGAACACAGATACGCAGTATTTT. Protein: CATSDGGLNTDTQYF.

V usage is TRBV7-2 and J usage is TRBJ2-3, with 7 bases fitting TRBD2. The CDR3 spans 16 residues. Unmatched junction bases numbered 6, after V lost 1 base and J lost 2 bases. CDR1 and CDR2 (germline): SGHTA, FQGNSA. CDR3 protein: CASSLDRAGVTDTQYF. CDR3 nucleotides: TGTGCCAGCAGCTTAGACCGGGCGGGAGTCACAGATACGCAGTATTTT.

The chain joins TRBV3-1 (or the pseudogene TRBV3-2) to TRBJ2-3; no clear D. Germline V gene data show CDR1 as LGHDT and CDR2 as YNNKEL (reference sequence). V shed 0 bases and J shed 4 bases, with 8 bases lying between them. The CDR3 is 14 residues long. CDR3 loop: CASSQELRPDTQYF. DNA for the CDR3: TGTGCCAGCAGCCAAGAACTAAGGCCAGATACGCAGTATTTT.

This chain joins TRBV7-8 and TRBJ2-6, with a weak D call TRBD1 (5 bases). This CDR3 is built from 16 residues. The V gene lost 4 bases and the J gene lost 0 bases, with 10 bases spanning the gap. CDR1 is SGHVS and CDR2 is FQNEAQ in the germline V gene. The CDR3 DNA reads as TGTGCCAGCAGCTCTTACAGGTTCTCTGGGGCCAACGTCCTGACTTTC. Protein product: CASSSYRFSGANVLTF.

The rearrangement uses TRBV7-8 and TRBJ2-5, with D possibly being TRBD2 (6 bases). The CDR3 is made up of 13 amino acids. V lost 7 bases, J lost 3 bases, and 12 bases lay in between. Germline CDR1 reads SGHVS; CDR2 reads FQNEAQ. CDR3 sequence reads: CASIPLAKETQYF. The CDR3 nucleotides read TGTGCCAGCATTCCGCTAGCGAAAGAGACCCAGTACTTC.

This clone came up a few times. This rearrangement joins TRBV10-3 to TRBJ2-7, with a weak D call TRBD2 (6 bases). The CDR3 is made up of 13 amino acids. The germline CDR1 and CDR2 sequences are ENHRY and SYGVKD. Trimming shortened V by 10 bases and J by 5 bases, and 18 bases separated the two germline ends. CDR3 nucleotide sequence: TGTGCCACCATCATGGCAGGAGGGAACGAGCAGTACTTC. It codes for CATIMAGGNEQYF.

The chain combines TRBV10-3 with TRBJ2-5, with 11 positions matching TRBD2. V was pared by 3 bases and J by 3 bases, with 9 bases of the junction left unmatched. CDR1 and CDR2 (germline): ENHRY, SYGVKD. The CDR3 extends over 17 amino acids. The CDR3 nucleotides read TGTGCCATCAGTGACCCTACCCCTAGCGGGAGGAAAGAGACCCAGTACTTC. Its protein product is CAISDPTPSGRKETQYF.

The chain is built from TRBV7-2 and TRBJ1-3; D is unclear. Between the trimmed V and J ends, which lost 1 base and 0 bases, there was a span of 13 bases. Germline V gene lookup returns CDR1 SGHTA and CDR2 FQGNSA. This CDR3 region has 17 residues. The CDR3 sequence is CASSLVSGASSGNTIYF. CDR3 sequence (DNA): TGTGCCAGCAGCTTAGTAAGCGGAGCGAGCTCTGGAAACACCATATATTTT.

This chain connects TRBV28 to TRBJ2-1, with D hard to call. CDR1 and CDR2 (germline): MDHEN, SYDVKM. V was cut by 6 bases and J by 6 bases, with 9 bases left in between. The CDR3 contains 12 residues. The CDR3 loop is CASSSPPNEQFF. The DNA of the CDR3 is TGTGCCAGCAGCTCCCCCCCCAATGAGCAGTTCTTC.

The chain has TRBV6-5 and TRBJ2-5; TRBD2 matches 8 bases. With 6 bases clipped from V and 2 bases from J, the junction kept 8 bases outside the gene matches. The CDR3 has 15 residues. Germline loops: CDR1 MNHEY, CDR2 SVGAGI. CDR3: CASSHRLARQETQYF. The CDR3 DNA reads as TGTGCCAGCAGCCATCGACTAGCGCGACAAGAGACCCAGTACTTC.

The chain joins TRBV5-1 to TRBJ2-7; possible D gene TRBD1, 7 bases. The CDR3 spans 15 residues. The V end lost 0 bases, the J end lost 3 bases, and 13 bases lay between the germline ends. In germline, CDR1 is SGHRS, CDR2 YFSETQ. CDR3 in amino acids: CASSLGQGGIYEQYF. In DNA form, the CDR3 reads TGCGCCAGCAGCTTGGGGCAGGGGGGAATCTACGAGCAGTACTTC.

The chain is built from TRBV4-2 and TRBJ2-5, with D possibly matching TRBD2 (5 bases). The CDR3 is 17 residues long. Trimming removed 0 bases from V and 2 bases from J, with 16 bases in between. Germline loops: CDR1 LGHNA, CDR2 YNFKEQ. The CDR3 loop is CASSQDRLGDEQETQYF. The CDR3 DNA is TGTGCCAGCAGCCAAGATCGGCTGGGAGATGAGCAAGAGACCCAGTACTTC.

The V and J genes are TRBV28 and TRBJ1-5, with 7 bases fitting TRBD1. CDR1 MDHEN and CDR2 SYDVKM come from the germline V gene. The V gene end was trimmed by 3 bases and the J gene end by 8 bases; junction bases not matched to a gene: 10. This CDR3 has 15 amino acids. For the CDR3, the DNA is TGTGCCAGCAGTTTTAACAGGGGAATGGGGGAGCCCCAGCATTTT. Its protein is CASSFNRGMGEPQHF.

The V gene is TRBV5-1, the J gene TRBJ2-3; 9 positions match TRBD2. The length of the CDR3 is 14 residues. Germline trimming cut 3 bases from V and 4 bases from J; bases unmatched to any gene: 3. The germline V gene has CDR1 SGHRS and CDR2 YFSETQ. The CDR3 here is CASSSRLAADTQYF. As DNA, the CDR3 is TGCGCCAGCAGCTCTAGACTAGCGGCAGATACGCAGTATTTT.